These 21 T cell receptor beta chains share one sample of origin, sequenced in a study of Graves' ophthalmopathy and Graves' hyperthyroidism. Amplification of TCR beta CDR3 regions used RNA transcripts. Scientists carried out first-round RT-PCR using HTBI primers and then a second-round multiplex PCR. MiXCR, applied by TCRdb to the multiplex PCR reads, yields one record per CDR3 protein. Counted here are approximately 160,000 distinct CDR3 sequences, about two fifths occurring once; the ten biggest clones make up around 9.3%. Sequenced input: peripheral blood. These receptors were taken from a man aged 25-45 years with Graves' ophthalmopathy.

The V gene is TRBV24-1, the J gene TRBJ2-5; D call uncertain. Germline V gene sequence: CDR1 KGHDR, CDR2 SFDVKD. The CDR3 is 14 residues long. V lost 3 bases, J lost 2 bases, and 9 bases lay in between. CDR3 amino acids: CATSDGVLQETQYF. Here the CDR3 DNA reads TGTGCCACCAGTGATGGAGTTTTACAAGAGACCCAGTACTTC.

This clonotype was counted at least ten times. The rearrangement links TRBV12-3 or TRBV12-4 to TRBJ2-7, with 11 bases aligning to TRBD1. Trimming took 4 bases from V and 0 from J; bases not matched to a gene: 8. The CDR3 is 17 amino acids. This CDR3 is CASSSDRGLELSYEQYF. Written as DNA, the CDR3 is TGTGCCAGCAGTTCGGACAGGGGGCTTGAACTCTCCTACGAGCAGTACTTC.

This clonotype has a handful of counts. One end of the junction is discordant with germline, which a read error may explain. The chain joins TRBV15 to TRBJ1-3; no clear D gene. Germline V gene sequence: CDR1 LNHNV, CDR2 YYDKDF (reference sequence). The CDR3 contains 15 residues. CDR3 coding DNA: TGTGCCACCAGCCGAGATAAGTCCTCTGGAAACACCATATATTTT. Its translation is CATSRDKSSGNTIYF.

The J gene is TRBJ2-7, the V gene TRBV6-5, with D maybe TRBD1 (6 bases). The CDR3 contains 17 residues. Per germline, CDR1 MNHEY and CDR2 SVGAGI. V lost 0 bases and J 2 bases, leaving 17 bases between the germline ends. CDR3 loop: CASSYSSDRPLTYEQYF. As DNA, the CDR3 is TGTGCCAGCAGTTACTCATCCGACAGGCCGCTTACCTACGAGCAGTACTTC.

This clonotype was recorded at least ten times. The J gene is TRBJ2-7, the V gene TRBV24-1; the D is unclear. The CDR3 has 13 residues. The ends were cut back, 2 bases at V and 4 bases at J, with 8 bases in the middle. In germline, CDR1 is KGHDR, CDR2 SFDVKD. CDR3 nucleotide sequence: TGTGCCACCAGTGATTCAGGAGATTACGAGCAGTACTTC. This translates into CATSDSGDYEQYF.

The chain joins TRBV24-1 to TRBJ2-5, with D maybe TRBD1 (5 bases). Germline V gene lookup returns CDR1 KGHDR and CDR2 SFDVKD. The CDR3 sequence is 14 residues long. Between the trimmed V and J ends, which lost 4 bases and 5 bases, there was a span of 13 bases. Written as DNA, the CDR3 is TGTGCCACCAGTGAGCCAGGGTTATGGGAGACCCAGTACTTC. Protein product: CATSEPGLWETQYF.

This clonotype was seen at least ten times. V gene TRBV12-5 combines with J gene TRBJ2-7; D gene ambiguous. Germline CDR1 is LGHNT and CDR2 is FRNRAP. V was shortened by 4 bases and J by 6 bases, with 4 bases between the two germline ends. The CDR3 consists of 10 residues. In DNA form, the CDR3 reads TGTGCTAGTGGTTGGGCCGAGCAGTACTTC. Amino acid sequence: CASGWAEQYF.

The J gene is TRBJ1-6, the V gene TRBV6-2 or TRBV6-3, with TRBD1 matching over 7 bases. V shed 5 bases and J 0 bases; nucleotides not matched to a gene: 7. Germline V gives CDR1 MNHEY, CDR2 SVGEGT. CDR3 length equals 17 residues. The CDR3 region is CASSAGTASSYNSPLHF. For the CDR3, the DNA is TGTGCCAGCAGTGCCGGGACAGCGAGCTCCTATAATTCACCCCTCCACTTT.

This clonotype was seen many times. J is TRBJ2-2 and V is TRBV4-1, with a possible D match to TRBD2 (7 bases). This CDR3 comprises 19 residues. V was trimmed by 1 base and J by 5 bases, leaving 23 bases between them. CDR1 and CDR2 from the germline V gene are MGHRA and YSYEKL. The CDR3 sequence is CASSQVNLGGPKQTGELFF. The DNA of the CDR3 is TGCGCCAGCAGCCAAGTAAATCTCGGGGGGCCCAAACAGACCGGGGAGCTGTTTTTT.

Many counts were recorded for this clonotype. The rearrangement links TRBV20-1 to TRBJ1-1; D remains unclear. Germline lookup yields CDR1 DFQATT and CDR2 SNEGSKA (reference sequence). CDR3 length: 14 amino acids. V was pared by 0 bases and J by 5 bases, with 13 bases between. The CDR3 DNA reads as TGCAGTGCTAGAGAGGAGGTGAGATGGACTGAAGCTTTCTTT. This translates into CSAREEVRWTEAFF.

CDR3 protein: CASRRTDNYGYTF. In DNA form, the CDR3 reads TGTGCCAGTAGGAGGACAGATAACTATGGCTACACCTTC. The chain recombines TRBV19 with TRBJ1-2, with D tentatively TRBD1 (6 bases). The CDR3 is made up of 13 amino acids. Germline V gene data show CDR1 as LNHDA and CDR2 as SQIVND (reference sequence). Between the trimmed V and J ends, which lost 6 bases and 1 base, there was a span of 9 bases.

This clonotype was observed at least ten times. The rearrangement uses TRBV6-5 and TRBJ1-6; D is perhaps TRBD1 (6 bases). V lost 7 bases, J lost 0 bases, and 10 bases lay in between. The germline V gene encodes CDR1 MNHEY and CDR2 SVGAGI. This CDR3 region has 15 residues. The CDR3 nucleotides read TGTGCCAGCAAAGGGGGGAGCTCCTATAATTCACCCCTCCACTTT. Translation: CASKGGSSYNSPLHF.

The J gene is TRBJ2-7, the V gene TRBV27; TRBD1 aligns across 9 bases. The CDR3 consists of 13 residues. Germline-derived CDR1 and CDR2 are MNHEY and SMNVEV (reference sequence). The V and J ends lost 8 bases and 5 bases, in that order; junction bases with no gene match: 7. The CDR3 protein is CASRDREFDEQYF. In DNA form, the CDR3 reads TGTGCCAGCCGGGACAGGGAATTCGACGAGCAGTACTTC.

This clonotype was seen many times. V usage is TRBV5-5 and J usage is TRBJ1-5; TRBD1 might be the D (5 bases). The CDR3 is 14 residues long. Germline V gene lookup returns CDR1 SGHKS and CDR2 YYEKEE (reference sequence). Trimming cost V 0 bases and J 6 bases, with 10 bases left between them. The CDR3 DNA follows: TGTGCCAGCAGCTTGGTGAAGGGGAGTCAGCCCCAGCATTTT. The encoded protein is CASSLVKGSQPQHF.

This chain uses TRBV6-1 with TRBJ1-1; D gene uncertain. The CDR3 has 14 amino acids. Germline-derived CDR1 and CDR2 are MNHNS and SASEGT. V was cut by 7 bases and J by 3 bases, with 15 bases left in between. The DNA of the CDR3 is TGTGCCAGCACCCAGAGACCCCCGGACACTGAAGCTTTCTTT. It specifies CASTQRPPDTEAFF.

This clonotype was found many times. Here the CDR3 reads CASSRQGAHNSPLHF. In nucleotides, the CDR3 is TGTGCCAGTAGTAGACAGGGGGCGCATAATTCACCCCTCCACTTT. The rearrangement uses TRBV19 and TRBJ1-6; 10 bases line up with TRBD1. The CDR3 extends over 15 amino acids. The trim removed 4 bases at V and 5 bases at J, leaving 2 bases unmatched. In germline, CDR1 is LNHDA, CDR2 SQIVND (reference sequence).

The chain couples TRBV20-1 to TRBJ2-7; TRBD1 is a possible D gene (6 bases). Trimming stripped 5 bases from V and 5 bases from J, with 22 bases between. Germline V lookup: CDR1 DFQATT, CDR2 SNEGSKA (reference sequence). The CDR3 has 15 residues. This chain's CDR3 is CSAGGQTGLGDEQYF. CDR3 nucleotides: TGCAGTGCTGGGGGCCAGACAGGATTGGGGGACGAGCAGTACTTC.

The table lists this clonotype with many counts. The CDR3 DNA sequence: TGTGCCAGCAGCTTAGAACTAGCCGGCACCGGGGAGCTGTTTTTT. This gives the protein CASSLELAGTGELFF. This chain links TRBV11-2 with TRBJ2-2, with D possibly matching TRBD2 (6 bases). Germline CDR1 reads SGHAT; CDR2 reads FQNNGV. CDR3 length equals 15 residues. Deletions cut 0 bases from V and 4 bases from J, with 9 bases between.

V gene TRBV12-3 or TRBV12-4 combines with J gene TRBJ2-5; D tentatively reads TRBD1 or TRBD2 (5 bases each). The CDR3 loop spans 17 amino acids. The V and J ends lost 6 bases and 4 bases respectively, with 24 bases between them. Here the CDR3 DNA reads TGTGCCAGCAGCCCTTCCTCCGGGGCCCCTGGGGGAGAGACCCAGTACTTC. Its protein is CASSPSSGAPGGETQYF.

Ten or more counts support this clonotype. The chain combines TRBV7-9 with TRBJ2-7; tentatively, D is TRBD1 or TRBD2 (5 bases each). CDR3 size: 14 residues. Germline V gene lookup returns CDR1 SEHNR and CDR2 FQNEAQ (reference sequence). The V gene lost 7 bases and the J gene lost 5 bases, with 18 bases spanning the gap. The CDR3: CASNTAARDHEQYF. The CDR3 DNA is TGTGCCAGCAATACTGCGGCCAGGGACCACGAGCAGTACTTC.

J is TRBJ2-5 and V is TRBV27, with TRBD2 matching 10 bases. This CDR3 comprises 15 residues. The germline V gene has CDR1 MNHEY and CDR2 SMNVEV (reference sequence). With 7 bases clipped from V and 5 bases from J, the junction kept 10 bases outside the gene matches. CDR3 coding DNA: TGTGCCAGCACCCCGCTAGCGGGAGTGGACGAGACCCAGTACTTC. This translates into CASTPLAGVDETQYF.